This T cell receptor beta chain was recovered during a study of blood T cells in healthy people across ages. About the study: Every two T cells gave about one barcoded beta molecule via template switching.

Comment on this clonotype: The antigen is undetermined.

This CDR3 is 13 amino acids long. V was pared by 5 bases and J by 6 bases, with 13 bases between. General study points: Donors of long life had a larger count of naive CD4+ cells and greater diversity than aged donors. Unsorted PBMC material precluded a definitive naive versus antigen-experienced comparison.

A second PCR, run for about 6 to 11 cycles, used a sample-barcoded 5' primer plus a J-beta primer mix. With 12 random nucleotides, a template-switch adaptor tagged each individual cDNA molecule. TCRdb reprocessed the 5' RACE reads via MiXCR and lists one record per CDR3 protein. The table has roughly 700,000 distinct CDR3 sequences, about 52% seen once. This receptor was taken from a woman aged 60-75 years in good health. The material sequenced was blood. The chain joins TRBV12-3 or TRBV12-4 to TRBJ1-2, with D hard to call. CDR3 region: CASSDFDRDGYTF. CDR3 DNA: TGTGCCAGCAGTGATTTCGATAGGGATGGCTACACCTTC.